Below, one TCR beta chain is given with its context. Its target is not known. Germline V gives CDR1 ENHRY, CDR2 SYGVKD. The CDR3 totals 15 residues. V was pared by 0 bases and J by 1 base, with 9 bases between. The time point: week 35, safety follow-up. Each dose of the vaccine consisted of 300 ug of mutant IDH1 20-mer peptide, with topical imiquimod. This specimen comes from a study of a mutant IDH1 vaccine in newly diagnosed glioma. Study context: Most patients had received both radiotherapy and temozolomide, the prior options being radiotherapy, temozolomide, or both.

Clones were read by immunoSEQ multiplex PCR, and TCRdb kept only the in-frame ones, dropping some. The table shows tens of thousands of clones, with over 80% occurring only once. Notes on the study in general: It seemed that pseudoprogression was not linked to changes in the top peripheral T cell clonotypes.

This clonotype was sampled from a man aged 45-65 years with glioma. The specimen was PBMCs, collected from a glioma patient whose treatment included an IDH1 peptide vaccine. This chain connects TRBV10-3 to TRBJ1-1; D unclear. CDR3 bases: TGTGCCATCAGTGAGTCGGTGACGGGGAACACTGAAGCTTTCTTT. This encodes CAISESVTGNTEAFF.